This T cell receptor beta chain was captured in a study of blood T cell repertoires in COVID-19. Study context: PBMCs, B-cell-depleted T cells, or T cells were the source of the cDNA or gDNA that made up the material.

Measured with immunoSEQ multiplex PCR; TCRdb has only the in-frame clones, and not every one. The sample has 310,000 or so clones, 88% seen once. The V gene end was trimmed by 5 bases and the J gene end by 7 bases; junction bases not matched to a gene: 8. This CDR3 region has 13 residues. Per germline, CDR1 SGHTA and CDR2 FQGNSA. Sequenced sample: peripheral blood. The sequence was obtained from a woman under 40 with COVID-19, enrolled during active disease. The J gene is TRBJ2-7, the V gene TRBV7-2; TRBD1 matches 7 bases. The CDR3 DNA sequence: TGTGCCAGCAGCACCAGACAGGGTCCGGAGCAGTACTTC. As protein: CASSTRQGPEQYF. Supplemented by reference TRBV7-2 and TRBJ2-7, the full variable domain reads GAGVSQSPSNKVTEKGKDVELRCDPISGHTALYWYRQSLGQGLEFLIYFQGNSAPDKSGLPSDRFSAERTGGSVSTLTIQRTQQEDSAVYLCASSTRQGPEQYFGPGTRLTVT.